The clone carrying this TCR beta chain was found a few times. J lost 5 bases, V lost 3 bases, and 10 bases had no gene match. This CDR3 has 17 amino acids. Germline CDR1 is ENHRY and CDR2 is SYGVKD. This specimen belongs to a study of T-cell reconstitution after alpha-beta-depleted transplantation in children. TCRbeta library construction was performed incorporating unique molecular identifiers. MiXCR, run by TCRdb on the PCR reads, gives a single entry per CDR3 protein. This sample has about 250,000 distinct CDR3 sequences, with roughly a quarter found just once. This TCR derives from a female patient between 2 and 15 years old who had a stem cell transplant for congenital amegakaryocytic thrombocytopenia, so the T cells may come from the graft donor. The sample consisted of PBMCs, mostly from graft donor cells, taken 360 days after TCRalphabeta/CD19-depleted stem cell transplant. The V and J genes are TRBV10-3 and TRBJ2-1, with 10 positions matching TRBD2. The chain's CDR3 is CAISDPQSSGSDNEQFF. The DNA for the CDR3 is TGTGCCATCAGTGACCCCCAATCTAGCGGGAGTGACAATGAGCAGTTCTTC.